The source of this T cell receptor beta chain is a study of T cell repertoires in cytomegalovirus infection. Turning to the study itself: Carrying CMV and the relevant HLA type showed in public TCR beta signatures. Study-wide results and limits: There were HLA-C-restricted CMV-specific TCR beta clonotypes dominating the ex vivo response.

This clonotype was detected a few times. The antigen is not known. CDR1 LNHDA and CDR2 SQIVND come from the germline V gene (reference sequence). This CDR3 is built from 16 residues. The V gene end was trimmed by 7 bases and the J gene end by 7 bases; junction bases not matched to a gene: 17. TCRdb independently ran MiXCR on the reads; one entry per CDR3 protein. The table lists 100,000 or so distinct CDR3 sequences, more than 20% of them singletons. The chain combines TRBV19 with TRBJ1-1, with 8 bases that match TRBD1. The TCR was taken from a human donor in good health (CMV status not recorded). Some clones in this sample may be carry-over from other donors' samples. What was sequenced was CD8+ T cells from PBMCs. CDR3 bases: TGTGCCAGTACCAAAGGAGACAGGGGAGCCCAGAGTGAAGCTTTCTTT. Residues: CASTKGDRGAQSEAFF.